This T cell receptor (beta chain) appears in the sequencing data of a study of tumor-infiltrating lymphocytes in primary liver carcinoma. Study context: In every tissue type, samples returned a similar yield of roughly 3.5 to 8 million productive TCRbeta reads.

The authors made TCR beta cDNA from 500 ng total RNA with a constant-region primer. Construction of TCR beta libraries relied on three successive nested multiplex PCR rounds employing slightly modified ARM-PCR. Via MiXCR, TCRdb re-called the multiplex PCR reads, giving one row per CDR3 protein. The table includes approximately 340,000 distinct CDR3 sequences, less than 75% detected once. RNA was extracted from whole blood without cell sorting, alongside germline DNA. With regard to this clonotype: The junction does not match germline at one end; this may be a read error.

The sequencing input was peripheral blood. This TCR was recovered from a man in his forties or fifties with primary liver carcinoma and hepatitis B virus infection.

CDR3 sequence reads: CASRQGWDTEAIF. Here the CDR3 DNA reads TGTGCCAGCAGACAGGGGTGGGACACTGAAGCTATCTTT. This sequence joins TRBV28 and TRBJ1-1; 7 nucleotides match TRBD1. The CDR3 covers 13 residues. Germline CDR1 reads MDHEN; CDR2 reads SYDVKM.